This T cell receptor (beta chain) was obtained from a study of glioma-infiltrating T cells after dendritic cell vaccination. Study as a whole: Dendritic cells derived from monocytes and pulsed with autologous tumor lysate formed the vaccine.

The immunoSEQ assay amplified TCRB CDR3 from up to about 2 ug DNA. The PCR used 60 V beta and 13 J beta primers. Data came from immunoSEQ multiplex PCR; TCRdb stores just in-frame clones and leaves some out. The data show 90,000 or so clones, with approximately 87% seen just once and around 3.2% held by the top ten. CDR3 length equals 15 residues. The V gene end was trimmed by 6 bases and the J gene end by 6 bases; junction bases not matched to a gene: 8. Germline V lookup: CDR1 LNHDA, CDR2 SQIVND (reference sequence). The sequence derives from a human donor with glioblastoma. Sequenced material: blood, taken before dendritic cell vaccination. The chain has TRBV19 and TRBJ2-1, with TRBD1 matching over 10 bases. The CDR3 spells CASRYEDRGSNEQFF. CDR3 nucleotides: TGTGCCAGTAGATACGAGGACAGGGGGAGCAATGAGCAGTTCTTC.